The rows below give T cell receptor beta chains drawn from one sample of a study of chemoradiotherapy in HPV16-positive cancers. The protocol was immunoSEQ multiplex PCR, while the TCRdb copy is restricted to in-frame clones and leaves out a portion. The sample has over a thousand clones, roughly 72% seen once; the top ten hold around 14%. The source was tumor tissue, collected from a patient who underwent chemoradiotherapy. The receptor set was obtained from a human donor with HPV-associated anogenital cancer. Each CDR3 is given with its conserved first and last residue. A D gene is named only where the DNA matches it firmly. Clone size, where shown, is once, few, many, or a class for clones that have expanded.

abundance: once; j_gene: TRBJ2-7; d_gene: .; v_gene: TRBV19; CDR3nt: TGTGCCAGTACCCGCGTGGGGGGCGACACTTCCTACGAGCAGTACTTC; CDR3aa: CASTRVGGDTSYEQYF
abundance: few; j_gene: TRBJ1-2; d_gene: TRBD1; v_gene: TRBV19; CDR3nt: TGTGCCAGTAGTATTTGGCGCGACAGGGCCTATGGCTACACCTTC; CDR3aa: CASSIWRDRAYGYTF
abundance: .; j_gene: TRBJ1-3; d_gene: .; v_gene: TRBV29-1; CDR3nt: TGCAGCGTGTTGGAAAGGAGCTCTGGAAACACCATATATTTT; CDR3aa: CSVLERSSGNTIYF
abundance: .; j_gene: TRBJ2-7; d_gene: TRBD1; v_gene: TRBV7-9; CDR3nt: TGTGCCAGCAGCCCCCGGGACAGACCACCGTCCGAGCAGTACTTC; CDR3aa: CASSPRDRPPSEQYF
abundance: .; j_gene: TRBJ1-4; d_gene: TRBD1; v_gene: TRBV10-3; CDR3nt: TGTGCCATCAGGGGGACAGCAACTAATGAAAAACTGTTTTTT; CDR3aa: CAIRGTATNEKLFF
abundance: .; j_gene: TRBJ1-6; d_gene: .; v_gene: TRBV11-2; CDR3nt: TGTGCCAGCAGCCTCACGACGGGGGATTCACCCCTCCACTTT; CDR3aa: CASSLTTGDSPLHF
abundance: few; j_gene: TRBJ2-1; d_gene: TRBD1; v_gene: TRBV28; CDR3nt: TGTGCCAGCAGCCGGGGACAGTCAAGGAATGAGCAGTTCTTC; CDR3aa: CASSRGQSRNEQFF
abundance: .; j_gene: TRBJ1-1; d_gene: .; v_gene: TRBV28; CDR3nt: TGTGCCAGCGCTCCGGGACAAAGGAACACTGAAGCTTTCTTT; CDR3aa: CASAPGQRNTEAFF
abundance: .; j_gene: TRBJ1-2; d_gene: .; v_gene: TRBV28; CDR3nt: TGTGCCAGCAGTATACAGGGTTGGGAAGGCTACACCTTC; CDR3aa: CASSIQGWEGYTF
abundance: .; j_gene: TRBJ2-3; d_gene: TRBD2; v_gene: TRBV27; CDR3nt: TGTGCCAGCAGTCACACCGGGACTAGCGGGTTCTCGTCGCAGTATTTT; CDR3aa: CASSHTGTSGFSSQYF
abundance: few; j_gene: TRBJ2-2; d_gene: TRBD2; v_gene: TRBV7-9; CDR3nt: TGTGCCAGCAGCTTTAGCGGGAGCCTGGCCGGGGAGCTGTTTTTT; CDR3aa: CASSFSGSLAGELFF
abundance: .; j_gene: TRBJ2-1; d_gene: TRBD1; v_gene: TRBV7-2; CDR3nt: TGTGCCAGCAGCTTCGGACAGGGATCCTACAATGAGCAGTTCTTC; CDR3aa: CASSFGQGSYNEQFF
abundance: .; j_gene: TRBJ2-3; d_gene: TRBD1; v_gene: TRBV6-6; CDR3nt: TGTGCCAGCAAAAATCGACAGGGAGCAGATACGCAGTATTTT; CDR3aa: CASKNRQGADTQYF
abundance: .; j_gene: TRBJ2-2; d_gene: .; v_gene: TRBV9; CDR3nt: TGTGCCAGCAGCGTAGAGGACGCAGGTAACACCGGGGAGCTGTTTTTT; CDR3aa: CASSVEDAGNTGELFF
abundance: .; j_gene: TRBJ1-5; d_gene: .; v_gene: TRBV5-6; CDR3nt: TGTGCCAGCAGCTTGGGGGCAGGGGACCAAAATCAGCCCCAGCATTTT; CDR3aa: CASSLGAGDQNQPQHF
abundance: .; j_gene: TRBJ2-7; d_gene: TRBD1; v_gene: TRBV11-2; CDR3nt: TGTGCCAGCAGCCCGGGGACAGGGCGGGAGCAGTACTTC; CDR3aa: CASSPGTGREQYF
abundance: .; j_gene: TRBJ1-4; d_gene: TRBD1; v_gene: TRBV5-5; CDR3nt: TGTGCCAGCAGCGTCGGGACAGGGGATGAAAAACTGTTTTTT; CDR3aa: CASSVGTGDEKLFF
abundance: .; j_gene: TRBJ2-7; d_gene: TRBD1; v_gene: TRBV5-4; CDR3nt: TGTGCCAGCAGCTTGGGCCCCGGGACAGGGGTGGACTACGAGCAGTACTTC; CDR3aa: CASSLGPGTGVDYEQYF
abundance: .; j_gene: TRBJ1-5; d_gene: .; v_gene: TRBV5-1; CDR3nt: TGCGCCAGCAGCGCTGGGACTGGAGGTCAGCCCCAGCATTTT; CDR3aa: CASSAGTGGQPQHF
abundance: .; j_gene: TRBJ2-7; d_gene: .; v_gene: TRBV28; CDR3nt: TGTGCCGCCTTAGATAGGAGCTCCTACGAGCAGTACTTC; CDR3aa: CAALDRSSYEQYF
abundance: .; j_gene: TRBJ2-2; d_gene: .; v_gene: TRBV6-5; CDR3nt: TGTGCCAGCAGTTACTTTAGAACACCCGGGGAGCTGTTTTTT; CDR3aa: CASSYFRTPGELFF
abundance: hyperexpanded; j_gene: TRBJ2-7; d_gene: .; v_gene: TRBV27; CDR3nt: TGTGCCACCGGATGGGGAGGATCCTACGAGCAGTACTTC; CDR3aa: CATGWGGSYEQYF
abundance: .; j_gene: TRBJ2-7; d_gene: .; v_gene: TRBV5-8; CDR3nt: TGTGCCAGCAGCCGGAGGGGAAGCTCCTACGAGCAGTACTTC; CDR3aa: CASSRRGSSYEQYF
abundance: .; j_gene: TRBJ2-7; d_gene: .; v_gene: TRBV5-8; CDR3nt: TGTGCCAGCAGCCCCCGGGACGGCCCCTACGAGCAGTACTTC; CDR3aa: CASSPRDGPYEQYF
abundance: .; j_gene: TRBJ2-3; d_gene: .; v_gene: TRBV9; CDR3nt: TGTGCCAGCAGCGTCACAGGTGCCAGCACAGATACGCAGTATTTT; CDR3aa: CASSVTGASTDTQYF
abundance: .; j_gene: TRBJ2-7; d_gene: TRBD2; v_gene: TRBV9; CDR3nt: TGTGCCAGCAGCCTTGGGACTAGCAAGCACGAGCAGTACTTC; CDR3aa: CASSLGTSKHEQYF
abundance: .; j_gene: TRBJ2-3; d_gene: TRBD2; v_gene: TRBV5-1; CDR3nt: TGCGCCAGCAGCTTGGGACCAGCGGGAGGGCCAACAGATACGCAGTATTTT; CDR3aa: CASSLGPAGGPTDTQYF
abundance: .; j_gene: TRBJ2-5; d_gene: TRBD1; v_gene: TRBV28; CDR3nt: TGTGCCAGCAGCAAGGGACAGGCACGAGAGACCCAGTACTTC; CDR3aa: CASSKGQARETQYF
abundance: .; j_gene: TRBJ1-1; d_gene: .; v_gene: TRBV7-2; CDR3nt: TGTGCCAGCAGCTTAACGACGGCGAACACTGAAGCTTTCTTT; CDR3aa: CASSLTTANTEAFF
abundance: .; j_gene: TRBJ1-4; d_gene: .; v_gene: TRBV29-1; CDR3nt: TGCAGCGCCGGGGATACCCGACTTGCAACTAATGAAAAACTGTTTTTT; CDR3aa: CSAGDTRLATNEKLFF
abundance: .; j_gene: TRBJ2-7; d_gene: .; v_gene: TRBV7-9; CDR3nt: TGTGCCAGCAGCCTGGGGGATTACGAGCAGTACTTC; CDR3aa: CASSLGDYEQYF
abundance: .; j_gene: TRBJ2-2; d_gene: TRBD1; v_gene: TRBV9; CDR3nt: TGTGCCAGCAGCCCCCGGACAGGGGGCGCGAACACCGGGGAGCTGTTTTTT; CDR3aa: CASSPRTGGANTGELFF
abundance: .; j_gene: TRBJ2-3; d_gene: TRBD2; v_gene: TRBV10-2; CDR3nt: TGCGCCAGCAGCGCCCTAGCGGGACTCAGTGATACGCAGTATTTT; CDR3aa: CASSALAGLSDTQYF
abundance: .; j_gene: TRBJ1-5; d_gene: .; v_gene: TRBV6-1; CDR3nt: TGTGCCAGCAGCGGACTGAGCAATCAGCCCCAGCATTTT; CDR3aa: CASSGLSNQPQHF
abundance: .; j_gene: TRBJ1-1; d_gene: .; v_gene: TRBV6-1; CDR3nt: TGTGCCAGCAGACCTACACTGAACACTGAAGCTTTCTTT; CDR3aa: CASRPTLNTEAFF
abundance: .; j_gene: TRBJ1-4; d_gene: .; v_gene: TRBV6-1; CDR3nt: TGTGCCAGCAGATGGGACGGCCAACCAGGAAAACTGTTTTTT; CDR3aa: CASRWDGQPGKLFF
abundance: once; j_gene: TRBJ1-1; d_gene: .; v_gene: TRBV27; CDR3nt: TGTGCCAGCAGTTTATCCGGGAATGGAGGTGAAGCTTTCTTT; CDR3aa: CASSLSGNGGEAFF
abundance: .; j_gene: TRBJ1-3; d_gene: .; v_gene: TRBV10-1; CDR3nt: TGCGCCAGCAGTGAGTCCGGTCTTGGAAACACCATATATTTT; CDR3aa: CASSESGLGNTIYF
abundance: .; j_gene: TRBJ1-1; d_gene: .; v_gene: TRBV30; CDR3nt: TGTGCCTGGAGGTTCGTCATGAACACTGAAGCTTTCTTT; CDR3aa: CAWRFVMNTEAFF
abundance: .; j_gene: TRBJ2-5; d_gene: TRBD1; v_gene: TRBV28; CDR3nt: TGTGCCAGCAGCCGGGGACAGTTAACTGAGACCCAGTACTTC; CDR3aa: CASSRGQLTETQYF
abundance: .; j_gene: TRBJ1-5; d_gene: .; v_gene: TRBV11-2; CDR3nt: TGTGCCAGCAGCTTATCCGCGGGGGCAACGCAGCCCCAGCATTTT; CDR3aa: CASSLSAGATQPQHF
abundance: .; j_gene: TRBJ2-7; d_gene: TRBD1; v_gene: TRBV7-8; CDR3nt: TGTGCCAGCAGCCCGGAACGAGGGGGCGCCTACGAGCAGTACTTC; CDR3aa: CASSPERGGAYEQYF
abundance: .; j_gene: TRBJ2-1; d_gene: .; v_gene: TRBV29-1; CDR3nt: TGCAGCGTTGAAGATCAACAGCGCTTAACCTACAATGAGCAGTTCTTC; CDR3aa: CSVEDQQRLTYNEQFF
abundance: .; j_gene: TRBJ2-3; d_gene: TRBD2; v_gene: TRBV27; CDR3nt: TGTGCCAGCAGCCTGGGCCCGGGAGGAGGTCTCGGGAGCACAGATACGCAGTATTTT; CDR3aa: CASSLGPGGGLGSTDTQYF
abundance: .; j_gene: TRBJ2-1; d_gene: TRBD2; v_gene: TRBV10-1; CDR3nt: TGCGCCAGCAGTGGGGGGACTAGCGGTAAATACAATGAGCAGTTCTTC; CDR3aa: CASSGGTSGKYNEQFF
abundance: .; j_gene: TRBJ2-1; d_gene: .; v_gene: TRBV9; CDR3nt: TGTGCCAGCAGCGTAGAGGGCCAAGGCATTGAGCAGTTCTTC; CDR3aa: CASSVEGQGIEQFF
abundance: .; j_gene: TRBJ1-2; d_gene: .; v_gene: TRBV19; CDR3nt: TGTGCCAGTACCACAGGGTCCTATGGCTACACCTTC; CDR3aa: CASTTGSYGYTF
abundance: .; j_gene: TRBJ1-2; d_gene: .; v_gene: TRBV9; CDR3nt: TGTGCCAGCAGCGTAGGGCGCCGAAGGAGCGCGTACTACACCTTC; CDR3aa: CASSVGRRRSAYYTF
abundance: .; j_gene: TRBJ2-7; d_gene: .; v_gene: TRBV29-1; CDR3nt: TGCAGCGCGACAGACTACGAGCAGTACTTC; CDR3aa: CSATDYEQYF
abundance: .; j_gene: TRBJ1-2; d_gene: .; v_gene: TRBV10-1; CDR3nt: TGCGCCAGCAGTGAGTTTCGACAGGAGAACTATGGCTACACCTTC; CDR3aa: CASSEFRQENYGYTF
abundance: .; j_gene: TRBJ2-1; d_gene: .; v_gene: TRBV7-2; CDR3nt: TGTGCCAGCCGAGGGCTGTGGGGTCGCAGTACGAGGCCAGGGGATGAGCAGTTCTTC; CDR3aa: CASRGLWGRSTRPGDEQFF
abundance: .; j_gene: TRBJ1-3; d_gene: .; v_gene: TRBV28; CDR3nt: TGTGCCAGCAGAACGCCCCAGGGGTTGGGAAACACCATATATTTT; CDR3aa: CASRTPQGLGNTIYF
abundance: .; j_gene: TRBJ1-2; d_gene: .; v_gene: TRBV14; CDR3nt: TGTGCCAGCAGCCTCCTAGAGGGGTTCGGGGGCTACACCTTC; CDR3aa: CASSLLEGFGGYTF
abundance: .; j_gene: TRBJ1-2; d_gene: TRBD1; v_gene: TRBV4-2; CDR3nt: TGTGCCAGCAGCCAAGATCTTGCGGGACAGGGGACCTATGGCTACACCTTC; CDR3aa: CASSQDLAGQGTYGYTF
abundance: .; j_gene: TRBJ1-3; d_gene: .; v_gene: TRBV2; CDR3nt: TGTGCCAGCAGTGAGGGCAGCAGCTCTGGAAACACCATATATTTT; CDR3aa: CASSEGSSSGNTIYF
abundance: .; j_gene: TRBJ1-1; d_gene: .; v_gene: TRBV28; CDR3nt: TGTGCCAGCAGCCCAGGGGCCTTGAACACTGAAGCTTTCTTT; CDR3aa: CASSPGALNTEAFF